This T cell receptor (beta chain) was identified during a study of blood T cell repertoires in COVID-19. About the study: The study drew acute and convalescent COVID-19 samples from the United States, Italy and Spain. The analysed material was cDNA or gDNA that came from T cells, B-cell-depleted T cells, or PBMCs.

In germline, CDR1 is SEHNR, CDR2 FQNEAQ (reference sequence). V shed 4 bases, J shed 1 base, and the junction held 6 bases outside the gene matches. The CDR3 contains 15 residues. The authors' processing: Nucleated cell counts were estimated from reference gene primer amplification. Generated by immunoSEQ multiplex PCR, the TCRdb table keeps only in-frame clones and is missing some. From that table come the V and J calls and clone size; the DNA was used to work out D and trimming. This sample has under 150,000 clones; roughly 84% occur once, and the top ten carry 3.4%. The sample was peripheral blood. The V call is TRBV7-9, the J call TRBJ2-5; 7 bases map to TRBD2. This receptor was taken from a man aged 35-49 years with acute or convalescent COVID-19. The CDR3 here is CASSSVGGSQETQYF. The CDR3 nucleotides read TGTGCCAGCAGCTCGGTCGGGGGGTCCCAAGAGACCCAGTACTTC.